Listed below are T cell receptor beta chains from one sample, sequenced in a study of cytomegalovirus exposure and HLA in healthy donors. Clones were sequenced by immunoSEQ multiplex PCR, and TCRdb holds only the in-frame ones, with some missing. The sample consists of approximately 110,000 clones, around 80% of them appearing once. Source material: PBMCs. These receptors were taken from a woman in her sixties in good health and CMV-seropositive. CDR3s include the opening cysteine and the closing phenylalanine or tryptophan. A D gene is named only where the DNA matches it firmly. Size tells how often a clone was seen (once, few, many) or the class of an expanded clone, and some rows leave it out.

cdr3_aa cdr3_nt clone_size j_call v_call d_call
CASSLVERQYTF TGTGCCAGCAGCTTAGTAGAAAGACAGTACACCTTC NA TRBJ1-2 TRBV7-2 NA
CASTSKGARGDNEQFF TGTGCCAGCACCAGTAAAGGGGCGCGGGGGGACAATGAGCAGTTCTTC NA TRBJ2-1 TRBV5-4 TRBD2
CSGWDRLFGYTF TGCAGCGGATGGGACAGGTTGTTTGGCTACACCTTC NA TRBJ1-2 TRBV29-1 TRBD1
CASSVAGGPYNEQFF TGTGCCAGCAGCGTAGCGGGAGGGCCTTACAATGAGCAGTTCTTC NA TRBJ2-1 TRBV2 TRBD2
CASSLAESMNTEAFF TGTGCCAGCTCACTTGCGGAGTCGATGAACACTGAAGCTTTCTTT NA TRBJ1-1 TRBV18 NA
CASSLGVVAGGTGGYTF TGTGCCAGCAGCTTAGGAGTCGTGGCAGGGGGAACGGGTGGCTACACCTTC NA TRBJ1-2 TRBV7-9 TRBD1
CASSLARGETQYF TGCGCCAGCAGCTTGGCTAGGGGTGAGACCCAGTACTTC once TRBJ2-5 TRBV5-1 NA
CAWSQFREGNYGYTF TGTGCCTGGAGCCAATTCCGGGAGGGAAACTATGGCTACACCTTC NA TRBJ1-2 TRBV30 NA
CASSQPGQGAFEQYF TGTGCCAGCAGCCAACCCGGACAGGGGGCGTTCGAGCAGTACTTC NA TRBJ2-7 TRBV4-2 TRBD1
CASSPGQGATYEQYF TGTGCCAGCAGTCCTGGACAGGGGGCCACCTACGAGCAGTACTTC once TRBJ2-7 TRBV27 TRBD1
CASSLQGAPGEKLFF TGCGCCAGCAGCCTTCAAGGGGCCCCAGGGGAAAAACTGTTTTTT NA TRBJ1-4 TRBV4-3 NA
CASSWDRGSYNSPLHF TGTGCCAGCAGTTGGGACAGGGGCTCTTATAATTCACCCCTCCACTTT NA TRBJ1-6 TRBV6-5 TRBD1
CASRVRTGITEAFF TGTGCCAGCAGGGTTAGGACAGGGATCACTGAAGCTTTCTTT NA TRBJ1-1 TRBV7-8 TRBD1